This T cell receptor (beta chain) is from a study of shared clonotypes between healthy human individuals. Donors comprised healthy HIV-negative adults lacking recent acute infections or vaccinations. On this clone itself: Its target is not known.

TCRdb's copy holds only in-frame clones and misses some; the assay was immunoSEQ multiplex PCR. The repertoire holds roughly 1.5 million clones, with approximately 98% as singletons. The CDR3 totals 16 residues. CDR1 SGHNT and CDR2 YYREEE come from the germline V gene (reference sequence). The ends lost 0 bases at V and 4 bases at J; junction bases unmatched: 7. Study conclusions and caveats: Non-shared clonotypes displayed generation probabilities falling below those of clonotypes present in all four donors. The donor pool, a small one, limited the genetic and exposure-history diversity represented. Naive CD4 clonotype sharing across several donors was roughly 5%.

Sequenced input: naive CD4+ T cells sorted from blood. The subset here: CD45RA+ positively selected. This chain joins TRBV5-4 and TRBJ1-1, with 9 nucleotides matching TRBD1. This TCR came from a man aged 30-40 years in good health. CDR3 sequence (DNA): TGTGCCAGCAGCTTGGACAGGGGGCGTACCGGCACTGAAGCTTTCTTT. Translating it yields CASSLDRGRTGTEAFF. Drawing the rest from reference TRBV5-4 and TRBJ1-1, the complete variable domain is ETGVTQSPTHLIKTRGQQVTLRCSSQSGHNTVSWYQQALGQGPQFIFQYYREEENGRGNFPPRFSGLQFPNYSSELNVNALELDDSALYLCASSLDRGRTGTEAFFGQGTRLTVV.